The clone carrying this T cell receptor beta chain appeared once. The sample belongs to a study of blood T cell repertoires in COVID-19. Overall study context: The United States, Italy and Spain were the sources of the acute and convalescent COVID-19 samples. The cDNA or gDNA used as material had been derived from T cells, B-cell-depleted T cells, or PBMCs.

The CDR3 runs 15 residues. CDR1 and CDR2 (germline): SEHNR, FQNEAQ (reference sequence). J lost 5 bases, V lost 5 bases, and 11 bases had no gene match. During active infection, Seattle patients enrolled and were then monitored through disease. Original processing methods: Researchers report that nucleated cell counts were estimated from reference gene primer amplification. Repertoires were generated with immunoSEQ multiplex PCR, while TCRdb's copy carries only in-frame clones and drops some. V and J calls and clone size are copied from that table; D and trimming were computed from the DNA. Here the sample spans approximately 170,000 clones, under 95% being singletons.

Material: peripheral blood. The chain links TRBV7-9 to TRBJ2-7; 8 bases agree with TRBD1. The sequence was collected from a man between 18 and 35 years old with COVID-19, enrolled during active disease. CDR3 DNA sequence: TGTGCCAGCAGCCACAAAGGGACAGGCCTAAACGAGCAGTACTTC. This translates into CASSHKGTGLNEQYF.